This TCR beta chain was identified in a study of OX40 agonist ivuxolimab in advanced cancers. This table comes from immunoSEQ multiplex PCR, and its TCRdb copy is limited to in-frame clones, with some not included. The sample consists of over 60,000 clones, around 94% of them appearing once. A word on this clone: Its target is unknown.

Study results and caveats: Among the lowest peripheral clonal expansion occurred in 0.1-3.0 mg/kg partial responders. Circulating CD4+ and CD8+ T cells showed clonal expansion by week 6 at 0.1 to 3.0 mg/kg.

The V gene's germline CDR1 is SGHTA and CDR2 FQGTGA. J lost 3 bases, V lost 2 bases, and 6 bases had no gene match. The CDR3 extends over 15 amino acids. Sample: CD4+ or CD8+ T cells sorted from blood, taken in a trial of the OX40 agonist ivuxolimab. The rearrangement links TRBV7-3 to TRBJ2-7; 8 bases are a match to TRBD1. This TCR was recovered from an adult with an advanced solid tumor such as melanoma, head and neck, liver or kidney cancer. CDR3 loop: CASSLDGGTGYEQYF. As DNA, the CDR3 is TGTGCCAGCAGCTTAGATGGGGGGACAGGCTACGAGCAGTACTTC.